The present entry profiles one TCR beta chain with its context. The CDR3 totals 14 residues. In germline, CDR1 is MDHEN, CDR2 SYDVKM. The V end lost 4 bases, the J end lost 4 bases, and 10 bases lay between the germline ends. These data come from a study of STAT5B mutations in CD4+ large granular lymphocyte leukemia. About the research overall: Healthy donors showed HLA-associated enrichment of the CDR3 'QG' motif.

The method was immunoSEQ multiplex PCR; TCRdb's version includes in-frame clones alone and lacks a portion of them. The sample consists of fewer than 35,000 clones, nearly 80% of them appearing once. Sequencing was performed on CD4+ T cells from blood buffy coats. This sequence joins TRBV28 and TRBJ2-2, with D perhaps matching TRBD2 (6 bases). This sequence originates from a human donor in good health. The chain's CDR3 is CASSSTGLTGELFF. The CDR3 DNA reads as TGTGCCAGCAGTTCCACGGGACTCACCGGGGAGCTGTTTTTT.